These 12 T cell receptor beta chains were all obtained from the same sample, sequenced in a study of T cell changes during pregnancy in multiple sclerosis. Clones were read by immunoSEQ multiplex PCR, and TCRdb kept only the in-frame ones, dropping some. This table has around 38,000 clones, 91% appearing once. The material sequenced was CD8+ T cells from peripheral blood mononuclear cells, taken in the second trimester of pregnancy. The receptors originated from a female donor with multiple sclerosis, enrolled in a pregnancy study.

The rearrangement joins TRBV5-6 to TRBJ2-3; 10 bases fit TRBD2. This CDR3 is 16 amino acids long. Germline trimming cut 1 base from V and 8 bases from J; bases unmatched to any gene: 10. Germline-derived CDR1 and CDR2 are SGHDT and YYEEEE. The CDR3 spells CASSLLAGVMFGTQYF. As DNA, the CDR3 is TGTGCCAGCAGCTTGCTAGCGGGGGTAATGTTCGGTACGCAGTATTTT.

The chain links TRBV28 to TRBJ1-2, with TRBD1 matching 7 bases. Per the germline V gene, CDR1 is MDHEN and CDR2 is SYDVKM. The CDR3 length is 15 residues. V was clipped by 5 bases and J by 2 bases; unmatched bases: 8. CDR3 region: CASSQDRASNYGYTF. CDR3 bases: TGTGCCAGCAGTCAAGACAGGGCCAGCAACTATGGCTACACCTTC.

This chain joins TRBV4-2 and TRBJ2-1, with TRBD2 identical over 13 bases. Germline V gene lookup returns CDR1 LGHNA and CDR2 YNFKEQ. This CDR3 region has 15 residues. Trimming removed 3 bases from V and 12 bases from J; junction bases left unmatched: 8. The CDR3 is CASSQGLAGTGGQFF. The DNA for the CDR3 is TGTGCCAGCAGCCAGGGACTAGCGGGGACTGGGGGGCAGTTCTTC.

The chain is built from TRBV14 and TRBJ2-1, with 10 bases identical to TRBD2. V trimming: 7 bases; J trimming: 3 bases; junction bases outside the gene matches: 6. The germline gives CDR1 SGHDN, CDR2 FVKESK. The CDR3 runs to 15 residues. The CDR3 region is CASNLLAGNYNEQFF. DNA for the CDR3: TGTGCCAGCAATTTACTAGCGGGGAACTACAATGAGCAGTTCTTC. Together with reference TRBV14 and TRBJ2-1, the CDR3 gives the full variable domain: EAGVTQFPSHSVIEKGQTVTLRCDPISGHDNLYWYRRVMGKEIKFLLHFVKESKQDESGMPNNRFLAERTGGTYSTLKVQPAELEDSGVYFCASNLLAGNYNEQFFGPGTRLTVL.

V is TRBV2 and J is TRBJ2-7; TRBD2 might be the D (6 bases). This CDR3 region has 14 residues. The germline gives CDR1 SNHLY, CDR2 FYNNEI. Trimming stripped 3 bases from V and 2 bases from J, with 11 bases between. The CDR3 loop reads CASSEGRGTYEQYF. CDR3 nucleotides: TGTGCCAGCAGTGAGGGACGGGGGACCTACGAGCAGTACTTC.

The table lists this clone with a few counts. The gene calls are TRBV6-1 and TRBJ2-6; D is unresolved. The CDR3 has 15 residues. The germline CDR1 and CDR2 sequences are MNHNS and SASEGT. V lost 7 bases, J lost 0 bases, and 10 bases lay in between. DNA for the CDR3: TGTGCCAGCACAACCGCTAGCTCTGGGGCCAACGTCCTGACTTTC. Translating gives CASTTASSGANVLTF.

The chain is built from TRBV10-3 and TRBJ1-5; D unresolved. Germline V gene lookup returns CDR1 ENHRY and CDR2 SYGVKD. This CDR3 comprises 16 residues. V was cut by 2 bases and J by 0 bases, with 11 bases left in between. The CDR3 nucleotides are TGTGCCATCAGTGAGACAGCGGGGTATAGCAATCAGCCCCAGCATTTT. Translated: CAISETAGYSNQPQHF.

V gene TRBV7-9 combines with J gene TRBJ2-5; D uncertain. The germline CDR1 and CDR2 sequences are SEHNR and FQNEAQ (reference sequence). V was trimmed by 5 bases and J by 5 bases, leaving 6 bases between them. This CDR3 region has 11 residues. In DNA form, the CDR3 reads TGTGCCAGCAGCATCAGGGAGACCCAGTACTTC. This sequence encodes CASSIRETQYF.

This chain links TRBV27 with TRBJ1-2; no clear D gene. The length of the CDR3 is 15 residues. Trimming shortened V by 2 bases and J by 3 bases, and 13 bases separated the two germline ends. The germline V gene has CDR1 MNHEY and CDR2 SMNVEV (reference sequence). CDR3 DNA: TGTGCCAGCAGTTTAGATCCGAGAGAGGACTATGGCTACACCTTC. Encoded protein: CASSLDPREDYGYTF.

The V call is TRBV7-9, the J call TRBJ2-1; D is unresolved. The CDR3 has 11 amino acids. The germline V gene encodes CDR1 SEHNR and CDR2 FQNEAQ (reference sequence). Trimming shortened V by 3 bases and J by 8 bases, and 5 bases separated the two germline ends. CDR3 residues: CASSFPDEQFF. CDR3 DNA: TGTGCCAGCAGCTTCCCCGATGAGCAGTTCTTC.

CDR3 bases: TGCGCCAGCAGCTTGGGGCAGCGGGGACTAGCGTTGCCCGAGCAGTACTTC. Translated: CASSLGQRGLALPEQYF. The chain employs TRBV5-1 and TRBJ2-7, with TRBD2 matching over 10 bases. This CDR3 comprises 17 residues. Germline lookup yields CDR1 SGHRS and CDR2 YFSETQ. V dropped 0 bases and J dropped 6; count of bases not matched to a gene: 12.

The rearrangement joins TRBV7-2 to TRBJ1-1; D remains unclear. The ends were cut back, 5 bases at V and 4 bases at J, with 11 bases in the middle. The CDR3 runs 13 residues. Per germline, CDR1 SGHTA and CDR2 FQGNSA. In DNA, the CDR3 is TGTGCCAGCAGCCCGACTGATATCACTGAAGCTTTCTTT. It codes for CASSPTDITEAFF.